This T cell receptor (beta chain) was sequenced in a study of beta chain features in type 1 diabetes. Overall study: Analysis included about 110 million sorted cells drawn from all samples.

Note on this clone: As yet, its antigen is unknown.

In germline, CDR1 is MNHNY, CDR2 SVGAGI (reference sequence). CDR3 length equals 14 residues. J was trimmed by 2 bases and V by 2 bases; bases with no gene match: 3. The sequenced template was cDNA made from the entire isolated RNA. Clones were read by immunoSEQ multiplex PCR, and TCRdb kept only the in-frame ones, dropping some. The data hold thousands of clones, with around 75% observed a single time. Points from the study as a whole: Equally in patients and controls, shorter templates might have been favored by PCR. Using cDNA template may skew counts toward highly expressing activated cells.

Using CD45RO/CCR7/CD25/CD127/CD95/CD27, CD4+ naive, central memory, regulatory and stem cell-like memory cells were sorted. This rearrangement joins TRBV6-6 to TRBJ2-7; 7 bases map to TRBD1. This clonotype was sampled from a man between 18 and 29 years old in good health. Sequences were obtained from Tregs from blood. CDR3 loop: CASSYRGQTYEQYF. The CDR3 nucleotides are TGTGCCAGCAGTTACCGGGGACAGACCTACGAGCAGTACTTC.